This TCR beta chain was sequenced in a study of CD8+CD57+ T cells in acquired aplastic anemia (dated by TCRdb to the late 2010s). Regarding the research as a whole: A mean of around 3.3 ug of DNA, ranging from roughly 0.2 to 30 ug, was extracted from sorted CD4+ and CD8+ cells. CD8+CD57+ expansion was defined as a frequency above the mean frequency observed in healthy subjects.

As to this clonotype: Its cognate antigen has yet to be identified. Qualities for individual bases were not recorded, and no much larger clone is one base off.

Profiling of TCR beta VDJ combinations and CDR3 sequences used genomic DNA as the template. An Illumina HiSeq 2000 was used for TCR repertoire sequencing. Processing in the source paper ran as follows. TRBV/TRBJ rearrangement plots, CDR3 size and DJ length profiles, and Simpson's diversity index were used to assess repertoires. The most abundant DNA sequence in the deep sequencing data was taken as the immunodominant clone. CDR3 amino acid sequences were screened for sharing across subjects and were compared with published repertoires and the VDJdb database. TCRdb trimmed the raw reads at Q25, called clones with MiXCR and kept productive beta chains. Each CDR3 protein gets just one entry, which takes the most common genes and DNA from the rows behind it. What appears here as the V and J calls and clone size reflects TCRdb's work, not the paper's. The sample profile shows 450,000 to 600,000 distinct CDR3 sequences; roughly a third of them were found once. Roughly 0.89% of the sample rests with the top ten.

Flow cytometry had shown CD8+CD57+ cell expansion in the patients selected for sequencing. All patients had severe acquired aplastic anemia diagnosed by International Study of Aplastic Anemia and Agranulocytosis and Camitta criteria. No therapy had been received by the patients at the time of blood sampling. In this study, sorted CD4+ and CD8+ T cells from the blood of healthy subjects and of severe aplastic anemia patients had their TCR repertoires deep-sequenced. Patients were enrolled under clinicaltrials.gov protocols 00001620, 01623167, 00001397, 00071045, 00081523 and 00961064 in the USA. Ficoll-Paque density gradient centrifugation was used to isolate peripheral blood mononuclear cells. CD4+ and CD8+ T cells were sorted by FACS or magnetic beads before DNA extraction. The CDR3 starts with the cysteine, ends with the phenylalanine, and has 15 residues. CDR3 DNA only is kept here, 45 bases in frame from base 1. The V end loses 10 bases and the J end loses 7 bases, and a stretch of 23 bases separates them.

General study outcomes and caveats: Between patients and healthy controls, no significant difference in CD8+ Simpson's diversity was found (P=0.060). Some 31 CD8+ CDR3 sequences were shared between patients and controls but appeared highly expressed in patients and within their immunodominant clones.

Recombination connected TRBV12-3 or TRBV12-4 to TRBJ2-1; no D segment can be confidently identified. The sample consisted of sorted CD4+, CD8+, or CD8+CD57+ T cells (not recorded which) from PBMCs. This receptor was identified in a human donor with aplastic anemia. This receptor carries the CDR3 CATATSRPIGNEQFF. The DNA sequence reads TGTGCCACCGCGACGAGCCGACCGATCGGGAATGAGCAGTTCTTC.